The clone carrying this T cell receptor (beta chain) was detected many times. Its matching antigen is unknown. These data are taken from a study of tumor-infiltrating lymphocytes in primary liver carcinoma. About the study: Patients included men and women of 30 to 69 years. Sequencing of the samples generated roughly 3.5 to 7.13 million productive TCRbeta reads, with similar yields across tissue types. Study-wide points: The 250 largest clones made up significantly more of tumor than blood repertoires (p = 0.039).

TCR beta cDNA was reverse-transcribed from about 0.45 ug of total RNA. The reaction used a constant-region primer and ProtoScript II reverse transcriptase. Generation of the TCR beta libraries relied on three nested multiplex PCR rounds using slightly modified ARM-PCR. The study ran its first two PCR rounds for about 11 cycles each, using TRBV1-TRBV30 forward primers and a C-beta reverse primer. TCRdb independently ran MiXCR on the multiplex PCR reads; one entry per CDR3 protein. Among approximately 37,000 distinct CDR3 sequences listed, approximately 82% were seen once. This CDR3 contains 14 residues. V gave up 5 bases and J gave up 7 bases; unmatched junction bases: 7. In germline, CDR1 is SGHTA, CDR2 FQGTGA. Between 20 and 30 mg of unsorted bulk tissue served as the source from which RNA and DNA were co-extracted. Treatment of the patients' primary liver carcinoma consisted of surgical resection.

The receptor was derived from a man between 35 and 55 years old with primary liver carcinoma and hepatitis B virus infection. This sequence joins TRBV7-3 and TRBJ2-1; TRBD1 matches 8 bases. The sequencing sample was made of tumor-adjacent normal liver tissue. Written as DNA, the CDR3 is TGTGCCAGCAGCCCATCAGGGGGCCAGAATGAGCAGTTCTTC. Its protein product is CASSPSGGQNEQFF. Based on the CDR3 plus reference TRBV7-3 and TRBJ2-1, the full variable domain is GAGVSQTPSNKVTEKGKYVELRCDPISGHTALYWYRQSLGQGPEFLIYFQGTGAADDSGLPNDRFFAVRPEGSVSTLKIQRTERGDSAVYLCASSPSGGQNEQFFGPGTRLTVL.